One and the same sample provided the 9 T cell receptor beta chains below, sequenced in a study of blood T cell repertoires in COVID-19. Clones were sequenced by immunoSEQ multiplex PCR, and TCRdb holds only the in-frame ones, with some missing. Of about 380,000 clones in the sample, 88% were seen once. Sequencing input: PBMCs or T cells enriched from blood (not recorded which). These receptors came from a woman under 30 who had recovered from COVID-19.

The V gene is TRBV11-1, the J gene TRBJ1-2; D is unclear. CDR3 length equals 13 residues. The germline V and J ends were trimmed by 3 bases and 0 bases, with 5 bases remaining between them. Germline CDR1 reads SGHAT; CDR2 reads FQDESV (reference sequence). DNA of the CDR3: TGTGCCAGCAGCTTTGGAGCTAACTATGGCTACACCTTC. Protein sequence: CASSFGANYGYTF. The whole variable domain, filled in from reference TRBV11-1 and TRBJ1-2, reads EAEVAQSPRYKITEKSQAVAFWCDPISGHATLYWYRQILGQGPELLVQFQDESVVDDSQLPKDRFSAERLKGVDSTLKIQPAELGDSAMYLCASSFGANYGYTFGSGTRLTVV.

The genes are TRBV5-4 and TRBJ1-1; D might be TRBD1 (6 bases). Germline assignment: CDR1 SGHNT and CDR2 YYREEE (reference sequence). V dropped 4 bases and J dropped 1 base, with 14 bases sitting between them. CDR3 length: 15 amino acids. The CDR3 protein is CASSLLGAGNTEAFF. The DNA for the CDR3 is TGTGCCAGCAGCCTGCTGGGGGCCGGGAACACTGAAGCTTTCTTT.

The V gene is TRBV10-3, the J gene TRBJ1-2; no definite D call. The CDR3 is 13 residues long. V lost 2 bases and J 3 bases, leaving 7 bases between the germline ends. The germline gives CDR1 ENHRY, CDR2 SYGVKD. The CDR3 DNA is TGTGCCATCAGTGAGGCGGAATACTATGGCTACACCTTC. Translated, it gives CAISEAEYYGYTF.

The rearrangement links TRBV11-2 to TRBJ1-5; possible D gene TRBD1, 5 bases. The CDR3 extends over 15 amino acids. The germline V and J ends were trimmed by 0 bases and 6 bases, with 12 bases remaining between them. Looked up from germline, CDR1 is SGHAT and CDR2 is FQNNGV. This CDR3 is CASSLDRTGIQPQHF. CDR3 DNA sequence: TGTGCCAGCAGCTTAGATCGCACAGGTATTCAGCCCCAGCATTTT.

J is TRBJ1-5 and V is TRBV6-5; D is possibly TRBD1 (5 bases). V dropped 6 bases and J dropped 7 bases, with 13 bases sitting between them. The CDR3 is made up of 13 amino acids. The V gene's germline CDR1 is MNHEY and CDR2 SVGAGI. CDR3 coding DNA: TGTGCCAGCAGCCTTATCGGGGGACAGCCCCAGCATTTT. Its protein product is CASSLIGGQPQHF.

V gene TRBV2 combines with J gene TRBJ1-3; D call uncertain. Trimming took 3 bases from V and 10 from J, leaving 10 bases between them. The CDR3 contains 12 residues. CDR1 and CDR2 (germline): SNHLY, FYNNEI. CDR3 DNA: TGTGCCAGCAGTGATAGCGGGAAGACCATATATTTT. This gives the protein CASSDSGKTIYF.

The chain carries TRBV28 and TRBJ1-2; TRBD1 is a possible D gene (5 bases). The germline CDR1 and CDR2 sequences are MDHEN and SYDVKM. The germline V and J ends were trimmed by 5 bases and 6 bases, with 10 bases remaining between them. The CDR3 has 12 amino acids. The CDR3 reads CASSTGDDGYTF. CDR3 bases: TGTGCCAGCAGTACAGGAGATGATGGCTACACCTTC.

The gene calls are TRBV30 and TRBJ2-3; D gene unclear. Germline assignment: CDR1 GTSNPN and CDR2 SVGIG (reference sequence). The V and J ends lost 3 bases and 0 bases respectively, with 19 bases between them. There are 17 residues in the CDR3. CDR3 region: CAWSPGRWNPSTDTQYF. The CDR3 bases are TGTGCCTGGAGCCCAGGTCGATGGAATCCTAGCACAGATACGCAGTATTTT.

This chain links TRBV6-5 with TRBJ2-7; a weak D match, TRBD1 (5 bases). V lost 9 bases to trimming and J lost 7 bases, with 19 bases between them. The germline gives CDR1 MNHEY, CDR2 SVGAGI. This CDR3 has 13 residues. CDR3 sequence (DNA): TGTGCCAGTGGACGACAGTCGGCTACAGAGCAGTACTTC. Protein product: CASGRQSATEQYF.